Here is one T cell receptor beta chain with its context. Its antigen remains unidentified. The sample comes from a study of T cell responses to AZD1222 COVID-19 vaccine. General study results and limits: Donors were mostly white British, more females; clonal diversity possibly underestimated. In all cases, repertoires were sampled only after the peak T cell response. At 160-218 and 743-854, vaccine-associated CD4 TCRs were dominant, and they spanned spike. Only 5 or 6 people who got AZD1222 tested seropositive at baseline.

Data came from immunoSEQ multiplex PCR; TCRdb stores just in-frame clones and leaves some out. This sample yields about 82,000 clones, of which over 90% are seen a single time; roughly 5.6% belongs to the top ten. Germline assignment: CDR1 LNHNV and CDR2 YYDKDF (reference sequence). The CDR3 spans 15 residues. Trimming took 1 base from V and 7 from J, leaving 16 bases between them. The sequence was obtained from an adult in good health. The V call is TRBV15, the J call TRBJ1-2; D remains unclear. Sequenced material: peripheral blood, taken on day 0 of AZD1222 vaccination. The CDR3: CATSRGRGAAGGYTF. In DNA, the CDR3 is TGTGCCACCAGCAGAGGTAGAGGCGCCGCTGGTGGCTACACCTTC.